The 10 T cell receptor beta chains given below trace back to one sample, sequenced in a study of blood T cells in healthy people across ages. A second PCR of 7 to 11 cycles used a sample-barcoded 5' primer and a J-beta primer mix. TCRdb re-derived calls from the 5' RACE reads in MiXCR, one entry per CDR3 protein. In the table there are over 1,200,000 distinct CDR3 sequences, 59% of which are singletons. The specimen was blood. The receptors shown here come from a man aged 18-30 years in good health.

Of note for this clonotype: A much larger clone sits a single nucleotide away, making a read error possible. The V and J genes are TRBV7-2 and TRBJ2-5, with D tentatively TRBD2 (5 bases). Germline CDR1 SGHTA, CDR2 FQGNSA. The CDR3 is 13 residues long. The CDR3 sequence: CASTEGYQEAQYF. The CDR3 coding sequence is TGTGCCTCCACAGAGGGTTACCAAGAGGCCCAGTACTTC.

The V gene is TRBV2, the J gene TRBJ2-3; D gene unclear. The CDR3 is made up of 14 amino acids. The V gene's germline CDR1 is SNHLY and CDR2 FYNNEI. Trimming stripped 5 bases from V and 1 base from J, with 10 bases between. The chain's CDR3 is CASSRAAGTDTQYF. In DNA form, the CDR3 reads TGTGCCAGCAGTCGGGCAGCCGGCACAGATACGCAGTATTTT.

This clonotype has just a few counts. This rearrangement joins TRBV4-1 to TRBJ2-7, with D possibly matching TRBD2 (5 bases). Germline values: CDR1 MGHRA, CDR2 YSYEKL. V gave up 1 base and J gave up 1 base, with 11 bases separating them. The CDR3 runs 15 residues. CDR3 sequence: CASSQVAGRSYEQYF. The CDR3 DNA reads TGCGCCAGCAGCCAAGTTGCGGGCCGATCCTACGAGCAGTACTTC.

This clonotype was counted a few times. The genes are TRBV30 and TRBJ1-2; D uncertain. CDR3 length: 13 amino acids. CDR1 is GTSNPN and CDR2 is SVGIG in the germline V gene (reference sequence). The V end lost 7 bases, the J end lost 2 bases, and 14 bases lay between the germline ends. The CDR3 bases are TGTGCCTTTCGCCTCATCCCCAACTATGGCTACACCTTC. It specifies CAFRLIPNYGYTF.

The chain uses TRBV15 and TRBJ1-2; D uncertain. Trimming stripped 0 bases from V and 2 bases from J, with 7 bases between. The CDR3 runs to 14 residues. Germline CDR1 reads LNHNV; CDR2 reads YYDKDF (reference sequence). Here the CDR3 DNA reads TGTGCCACCAGCAGAGACGGAGCGAACTATGGCTACACCTTC. This encodes CATSRDGANYGYTF.

A few counts support this clonotype. This chain connects TRBV4-1 to TRBJ2-7, with 7 positions matching TRBD1. Unmatched junction bases numbered 7, after V lost 0 bases and J lost 2 bases. CDR3 length equals 16 residues. CDR1 is MGHRA, CDR2 YSYEKL, per germline. The CDR3 region is CASSQDFGDRAYEQYF. CDR3 sequence (DNA): TGCGCCAGCAGCCAAGATTTCGGGGACAGAGCCTACGAGCAGTACTTC.

The genes are TRBV6-2 or TRBV6-3 and TRBJ1-5, with D unclear. Germline V gives CDR1 MNHEY, CDR2 SVGEGT. The CDR3 is made up of 14 amino acids. V lost 4 bases to trimming and J lost 5 bases, with 12 bases between them. CDR3 nucleotide sequence: TGTGCCAGCAGTTTCCTTCTCTTTGATCAGCCCCAGCATTTT. This sequence encodes CASSFLLFDQPQHF.

The chain uses TRBV29-1 and TRBJ2-1; 7 nucleotides agree with TRBD2. Germline assignment: CDR1 SQVTM and CDR2 ANQGSEA. V shed 7 bases and J 5 bases; nucleotides not matched to a gene: 8. The CDR3 loop spans 13 amino acids. The CDR3 reads CSALADLNNEQFF. In nucleotides, the CDR3 is TGCAGCGCGCTAGCGGACCTCAACAATGAGCAGTTCTTC.

In this sample, this clonotype turned up a few times. The V gene is TRBV4-1, the J gene TRBJ2-7; 7 bases align to TRBD1. The ends lost 2 bases at V and 5 bases at J; junction bases unmatched: 6. CDR1 is MGHRA and CDR2 is YSYEKL in the germline V gene. The CDR3 has 14 residues. The CDR3 DNA is TGCGCCAGCAGCCAACCGGGACAGAGCGACGAGCAGTACTTC. Its translation is CASSQPGQSDEQYF.

The J gene is TRBJ2-3, the V gene TRBV2, with D unresolved. Germline V lookup: CDR1 SNHLY, CDR2 FYNNEI. V lost 2 bases and J lost 0, with 12 bases in between. This CDR3 is 16 amino acids long. The CDR3 is CASSETGRLSTDTQYF. The CDR3 DNA follows: TGTGCCAGCAGTGAAACCGGCCGGCTTAGCACAGATACGCAGTATTTT.